This record looks at one T cell receptor (beta chain) sequence and its context. Its antigen is not identified. Assay: immunoSEQ multiplex PCR; the TCRdb copy retains only in-frame clones and omits some. This sample has 200,000 or so clones, with around 87% found just once. This entry belongs to a study of T cell responses to AZD1222 COVID-19 vaccine. Overall study results and limits: Spike-specific TCR breadth and depth went up after people got two AZD1222 doses. Across spike, vaccine-associated CD4 TCRs were found, dominant at 160-218 and 743-854. Recipients of AZD1222 seropositive at baseline numbered only 5 to 7.

The CDR3 runs to 13 residues. Between the trimmed V and J ends, which lost 5 bases and 11 bases, there was a span of 18 bases. This sequence was found in an adult in good health. The rearrangement links TRBV12-3 or TRBV12-4 to TRBJ1-1, with D perhaps matching TRBD1 (5 bases). The sample in question was peripheral blood, obtained on day 0 of MenACWY control vaccination. In DNA form, the CDR3 reads TGTGCCAGCAGTCAAAGCGGGCAGGGTGGGGCTTTCTTT. Encoded protein: CASSQSGQGGAFF.